This T cell receptor beta chain was found in a study of OX40 agonist ivuxolimab in advanced cancers. Findings of the study overall: Also present in some nonresponders was a low level of normalized T-cell clonal expansion.

Method: immunoSEQ multiplex PCR; TCRdb's copy keeps in-frame clones and lacks some. Among about 54,000 clones listed, 90% to 95% were seen once. For this clone: Antigen specificity is unknown.

CDR1 and CDR2 (germline): SGHRS, YFSETQ. The CDR3 consists of 16 residues. V was cut by 1 base and J by 1 base, with 14 bases left in between. This TCR was recovered from an adult with an advanced solid tumor such as melanoma, head and neck, liver or kidney cancer. Sample: CD4+ or CD8+ T cells sorted from blood, taken in a trial of the OX40 agonist ivuxolimab. V usage is TRBV5-1 and J usage is TRBJ1-1; perhaps TRBD1 as D (5 bases). The CDR3 bases are TGCGCCAGCAGCTTGACTCCGGGGGAGGGGAACACTGAAGCTTTCTTT. Translation: CASSLTPGEGNTEAFF.